What follows describes a single T cell receptor beta chain. Antigen specificity is unknown. The data derive from a study of cytotoxic CD8 clonotypes in ibrutinib-treated CLL. Study-wide background: Median treatment time before response sampling was approximately 11 months, range 6 to 36.

Investigators sought sequencing depths of between 1 in 200,000 and 1 in 1 million T cells. Clones were read by immunoSEQ multiplex PCR, and TCRdb kept only the in-frame ones, dropping some. This sample has some 29,000 clones, with approximately 80% found just once. Broader study findings: Private clonotypes, not public ones, expanded at ibrutinib response. Against age-matched healthy donors, baseline clonality ran higher and tracked circulating CD8+ T-cell counts.

Trimming stripped 5 bases from V and 5 bases from J, with 11 bases between. CDR3 length: 13 residues. CDR1 is SGHTA and CDR2 is FQGTGA in the germline V gene. Sample: PBMCs, taken after 36 months of ibrutinib treatment. The source of this sequence is a human donor with chronic lymphocytic leukemia. The rearrangement links TRBV7-3 to TRBJ2-3; D is uncertain. In DNA, the CDR3 is TGTGCCAGCAGCGCGACCCTAAGAGATACGCAGTATTTT. As protein: CASSATLRDTQYF.